This T cell receptor beta chain came from a study of cytomegalovirus exposure and HLA in healthy donors. Broader study findings: Common viral pathogens seemed, in a later analysis, to connect with several of the most significant clusters. The productive fraction for most TCR beta V segments was about 87% or about 30% in an earlier analysis. In a later analysis, an Asian-associated ancestry cluster reportedly showed fewer N-insertions than the approximately 670-donor mean.

The CDR3 is made up of 13 amino acids. Looked up from germline, CDR1 is SEHNR and CDR2 is FQNEAQ (reference sequence). The V gene end was trimmed by 5 bases and the J gene end by 4 bases; junction bases not matched to a gene: 3. Donors consisted of healthy bone marrow donors. In the case of this clone: Its matching antigen is unknown.

PCR was performed using 60 Vbeta and 13 Jbeta primers. Method: immunoSEQ multiplex PCR; TCRdb's copy keeps in-frame clones and lacks some. The sample records 200,000 to 300,000 clones, 70% to 90% being singletons. The chain uses TRBV7-9 and TRBJ1-2; 8 bases fit TRBD1. The clonotype originates from a woman between 40 and 55 years old in good health and CMV-seropositive. Sequenced: PBMCs. CDR3 nucleotides: TGTGCCAGCAGCCCTACAGGGGGCTATGGCTACACCTTC. The encoded protein is CASSPTGGYGYTF.